The clone carrying this TCR beta chain has a handful of counts. It was with previously described methods and listed TCR primers that bulk TCR libraries were made. Using its own MiXCR run on the PCR reads, TCRdb lists one record per CDR3 protein. This table holds about 510,000 distinct CDR3 sequences, 20% to 25% found once. The data originate from a study of molecular identifiers for immune sequencing clone quantification. The sequence was obtained from a human donor in good health. Some libraries in this study had Jurkat cell RNA spiked in. Sequenced sample: naive CD8+ T cells from blood, with Jurkat cell RNA spiked in. Subset: FACS-sorted CD8+CD4-CCR7+CD45RA+ naive T cells.

The CDR3 is CASSLAGTGGELFF. The DNA for the CDR3 is TGTGCCAGCAGTTTGGCAGGGACGGGCGGGGAGCTGTTTTTT. V and J are TRBV27 and TRBJ2-2; D is possibly TRBD1 or TRBD2 (5 bases each). In germline, CDR1 is MNHEY, CDR2 SMNVEV (reference sequence). The CDR3 is 14 residues long. V dropped 3 bases and J dropped 7 bases, with 12 bases sitting between them.